This T cell receptor beta chain was captured in a study of yellow fever vaccine responses in identical twins listed by TCRdb under 2018. Broadly, across the study: In identical twins, the study followed T cell clones that responded to the vaccine with precision.

The library was produced with RT-PCR. The data were produced on an Illumina HiSeq 2500. The public reads were quality trimmed at Q25 with fastp and then assembled into clones with MiXCR by TCRdb, keeping productive beta chains. Identical CDR3 protein sequences are pooled into one entry, listed with their most common genes and DNA. This sample gives fewer than 5,500 distinct CDR3 sequences in total; 70% to 85% of them show up just once. Of the sample, around 1.7% is held by the ten largest clones. The CDR3 sequence holds 18 residues, the cysteine and phenylalanine included. The CDR3 DNA has 54 bases and is translated from base 1. Per the germline V gene, SGHRS is the CDR1 and YFSETQ is the CDR2. Deletion took 6 bases off V and 4 bases off J, with a span of 26 bases between the germline ends. Points the paper makes about the study in general: The authors reported that the T cell response to vaccination in identical twins appeared partly convergent and partly personalized.

On this clonotype itself: Its antigen remains unidentified. One base away there is no much larger clone; base qualities are not given.

This sample comprised T cells from blood (PBMCs), unsorted or a sorted subset (not recorded which), obtained before or after yellow fever vaccination (not recorded which). Recombination connected TRBV5-1 to TRBJ2-1, with TRBD1 as a weak D call on 5 bases. This receptor was obtained from a woman aged 18-29 years who received the yellow fever vaccine. Donor details come from another sample of the same person, matched by shared clones. Read as DNA, the sequence is TGCGCCAGCACCGACAGACCCGCTGAATTTGGATTTTACAATGAGCAGTTCTTC. Protein translation: CASTDRPAEFGFYNEQFF.